Listed below are T cell receptor beta chains from one sample, sequenced in a study of early T cells in non-severe SARS-CoV-2 infection. TCRdb re-analysed the 5' RACE reads in MiXCR, keeping a single row per CDR3 protein. Of 90,000 to 120,000 distinct CDR3 sequences in the sample, around 10% were seen once. Sequences were obtained from whole blood. The receptors stem from an adult who was a healthcare worker with PCR-confirmed SARS-CoV-2 infection or an uninfected control (not recorded which). The CDR3 runs from the conserved cysteine through the conserved F or W. A D gene is named only where the DNA matches it firmly. The listing skips clone size in some rows; elsewhere it reads once, few, many or a size class.

abundance	d_gene	v_gene	j_gene	CDR3aa	CDR3nt
-	-	TRBV3-1	TRBJ2-1	CASSQVAGEQFF	TGTGCCAGCAGCCAGGTAGCAGGCGAGCAGTTCTTC
few	TRBD1	TRBV27	TRBJ2-1	CASSLSGQGINEQFF	TGTGCCAGCAGTTTATCTGGACAGGGGATCAATGAGCAGTTCTTC
-	TRBD2	TRBV4-2	TRBJ2-2	CASSQPGVSGRAHTGELFF	TGTGCCAGCAGCCAACCGGGGGTTAGCGGGAGGGCCCACACCGGGGAGCTGTTTTTT
-	-	TRBV6-1	TRBJ2-1	CASSEASPGLSSYNEQFF	TGTGCCAGCAGTGAAGCCAGCCCGGGACTTAGCTCCTACAATGAGCAGTTCTTC
-	TRBD2	TRBV29-1	TRBJ2-1	CSVLLANNEQFF	TGCAGCGTCCTACTAGCGAACAATGAGCAGTTCTTC
many	TRBD2	TRBV29-1	TRBJ2-3	CSGTSGTDTQYF	TGCAGCGGGACTAGCGGCACAGATACGCAGTATTTT
-	-	TRBV28	TRBJ1-5	CASRTHVAVNQPQHF	TGTGCCAGCAGGACCCATGTCGCGGTAAATCAGCCCCAGCATTTT
few	-	TRBV29-1	TRBJ2-2	CSVVGAGELFF	TGCAGCGTGGTGGGTGCCGGGGAGCTGTTTTTT
-	-	TRBV29-1	TRBJ2-3	CSVEDGTDTQYF	TGCAGCGTTGAAGACGGCACAGATACGCAGTATTTT
few	-	TRBV10-2	TRBJ1-1	CASKLREEAFF	TGCGCCAGCAAACTCAGGGAGGAAGCTTTCTTT
-	TRBD1	TRBV29-1	TRBJ1-1	CSFRGGAGGTEAFF	TGCAGCTTCCGAGGTGGGGCAGGGGGCACTGAAGCTTTCTTT
-	-	TRBV7-8	TRBJ1-3	CASSLVGSKRGNTIYF	TGTGCCAGCAGCTTAGTAGGGTCAAAGAGAGGAAACACCATATATTTT
many	TRBD2	TRBV10-3	TRBJ2-2	CAIRSASGSPDTGELFF	TGTGCCATCAGGTCGGCTAGCGGGAGCCCCGACACCGGGGAGCTGTTTTTT
few	-	TRBV5-6	TRBJ1-2	CASSFGGSGYTF	TGTGCCAGCAGCTTCGGGGGCTCTGGCTACACCTTC
many	-	TRBV3-1	TRBJ1-6	CASRDGSYNSPLHF	TGTGCCAGCAGGGACGGCTCCTATAATTCACCCCTCCACTTT
many	-	TRBV19	TRBJ2-2	CASSPLEGPNTGELFF	TGTGCCAGTAGTCCCCTGGAGGGACCGAACACCGGGGAGCTGTTTTTT
many	-	TRBV5-4	TRBJ2-5	CASSLEKETQYF	TGTGCCAGCAGCTTGGAGAAGGAGACCCAGTACTTC
-	-	TRBV3-1	TRBJ1-4	CASSLLGGLGEKLFF	TGTGCCAGCAGTCTCCTTGGGGGGCTTGGTGAAAAACTGTTTTTT
many	-	TRBV5-4	TRBJ2-3	CASSLESGKLSPDTQYF	TGTGCCAGCAGCTTGGAAAGCGGAAAACTATCACCAGATACGCAGTATTTT
few	-	TRBV6-2/TRBV6-3	TRBJ1-6	CASSYQGGDSPLHF	TGTGCCAGCAGTTACCAGGGAGGGGATTCACCCCTCCACTTT
few	TRBD2	TRBV2	TRBJ2-1	CASNSGTYSEQFF	TGTGCCAGCAATAGCGGGACTTATAGTGAGCAGTTCTTC
many	-	TRBV7-2	TRBJ1-3	CASSWVRGSGNTIYF	TGTGCCAGCAGCTGGGTCAGGGGCTCTGGAAACACCATATATTTT
-	-	TRBV29-1	TRBJ1-2	CSVDGRAYGYTF	TGCAGCGTTGATGGCAGGGCCTATGGCTACACCTTC
many	-	TRBV18	TRBJ1-5	CASSPPSQGGQPQHF	TGTGCCAGCTCACCACCGTCACAGGGTGGTCAGCCCCAGCATTTT
-	TRBD1	TRBV20-1	TRBJ1-4	CSATGTASTNEKLFF	TGCAGTGCTACCGGGACAGCATCAACTAATGAAAAACTGTTTTTT
few	-	TRBV28	TRBJ1-1	CASSSKPTEAFF	TGTGCCAGCAGCTCCAAACCCACTGAAGCTTTCTTT
few	-	TRBV7-9	TRBJ2-6	CASSLGTDSGANVLTF	TGTGCCAGCAGCTTAGGGACAGACTCTGGGGCCAACGTCCTGACTTTC
few	-	TRBV5-1	TRBJ2-5	CASSRKTEGRSGTETQYF	TGCGCCAGCAGCCGAAAAACAGAAGGTCGGAGCGGTACAGAGACCCAGTACTTC
-	-	TRBV3-1	TRBJ1-6	CASSGLLNSPLHF	TGTGCCAGCAGTGGACTACTAAATTCACCCCTCCACTTT
-	-	TRBV5-5	TRBJ1-2	CASSSITYGYTF	TGTGCCAGCAGCTCAATTACCTATGGCTACACCTTC
many	TRBD2	TRBV20-1	TRBJ2-7	CSARTLAGGSYEQYF	TGCAGTGCTAGGACCCTAGCGGGTGGGTCCTACGAGCAGTACTTC
-	-	TRBV6-5	TRBJ2-7	CASSYTQGSYEQYF	TGTGCCAGCAGTTACACCCAGGGGTCGTACGAGCAGTACTTC
many	TRBD2	TRBV5-4	TRBJ2-7	CASSPAGREAYSYEQYF	TGTGCCAGCAGCCCCGCCGGGCGGGAGGCGTACTCCTACGAGCAGTACTTC
many	-	TRBV7-3	TRBJ2-1	CASSLSRDEQFF	TGTGCCAGCAGCCTATCCCGGGATGAGCAGTTCTTC
-	-	TRBV29-1	TRBJ2-3	CSVVGYTDTQYF	TGCAGCGTTGTAGGGTACACAGATACGCAGTATTTT
many	-	TRBV11-2	TRBJ2-1	CASSLGSGTYNEQFF	TGTGCCAGCAGCTTAGGAAGCGGTACTTACAATGAGCAGTTCTTC
few	-	TRBV6-6	TRBJ1-1	CASSYPGGAVTEAFF	TGTGCCAGCAGCTATCCTGGGGGGGCAGTCACTGAAGCTTTCTTT
many	-	TRBV11-2	TRBJ2-7	CASSSYHTGEQYF	TGTGCCAGCAGCTCCTACCATACCGGCGAGCAGTACTTC
-	-	TRBV29-1	TRBJ2-2	CSADRTNTGELFF	TGCAGCGCCGACCGCACGAACACCGGGGAGCTGTTTTTT
many	-	TRBV28	TRBJ2-1	CASSPLPGAAYNEQFF	TGTGCCAGCAGTCCTCTCCCGGGAGCCGCTTACAATGAGCAGTTCTTC
few	-	TRBV20-1	TRBJ1-4	CSARRGMDEKLFF	TGCAGTGCTAGACGGGGGATGGATGAAAAACTGTTTTTT
many	-	TRBV3-1	TRBJ1-2	CASSQSNYYGYTF	TGTGCCAGCAGCCAATCTAATTACTATGGCTACACCTTC
-	-	TRBV2	TRBJ2-5	CASSTDSEETQYF	TGTGCCAGCAGTACGGACTCAGAAGAGACCCAGTACTTC
few	-	TRBV3-1	TRBJ1-2	CASSQEDRVANYGYTF	TGTGCCAGCAGCCAAGAAGATCGCGTTGCTAACTATGGCTACACCTTC
few	-	TRBV11-2	TRBJ2-7	CASNGGGSSYEQYF	TGTGCCAGCAACGGGGGAGGCAGCTCCTACGAGCAGTACTTC
-	-	TRBV3-1	TRBJ2-2	CASSQLEGWAGELFF	TGTGCCAGCAGCCAACTCGAGGGGTGGGCCGGGGAGCTGTTTTTT
many	-	TRBV5-1	TRBJ2-1	CASSLRGGSSYNEQFF	TGCGCCAGCAGCTTAAGAGGGGGAAGCTCCTACAATGAGCAGTTCTTC
few	TRBD2	TRBV10-2	TRBJ2-1	CASSFSGGAYNEQFF	TGCGCCAGCAGTTTTAGCGGGGGGGCCTACAATGAGCAGTTCTTC
-	TRBD1	TRBV5-1	TRBJ2-5	CASGQGLYDQETQYF	TGCGCCAGCGGACAGGGGCTATATGATCAAGAGACCCAGTACTTC
-	-	TRBV5-1	TRBJ1-4	CASSLGRSVGNEKLFF	TGCGCCAGCAGCTTGGGGCGATCGGTGGGTAATGAAAAACTGTTTTTT
many	-	TRBV4-2	TRBJ2-3	CASSQDRGDTQYF	TGTGCCAGCAGCCAAGATCGAGGGGATACGCAGTATTTT
few	-	TRBV5-4	TRBJ2-1	CASSLWGSGRSPRGSYNEQFF	TGTGCCAGCAGCTTGTGGGGTTCAGGTCGTAGCCCGAGGGGGTCCTACAATGAGCAGTTCTTC
few	-	TRBV27	TRBJ2-7	CASSTTGWGYEQYF	TGTGCCAGCAGTACAACTGGATGGGGATACGAGCAGTACTTC
few	-	TRBV10-3	TRBJ2-2	CAIRNTGELFF	TGTGCCATCAGGAACACCGGGGAGCTGTTTTTT
many	TRBD2	TRBV7-7	TRBJ2-2	CASSLAGGPGTGELFF	TGTGCTAGCAGCTTAGCGGGAGGGCCGGGCACCGGGGAGCTGTTTTTT